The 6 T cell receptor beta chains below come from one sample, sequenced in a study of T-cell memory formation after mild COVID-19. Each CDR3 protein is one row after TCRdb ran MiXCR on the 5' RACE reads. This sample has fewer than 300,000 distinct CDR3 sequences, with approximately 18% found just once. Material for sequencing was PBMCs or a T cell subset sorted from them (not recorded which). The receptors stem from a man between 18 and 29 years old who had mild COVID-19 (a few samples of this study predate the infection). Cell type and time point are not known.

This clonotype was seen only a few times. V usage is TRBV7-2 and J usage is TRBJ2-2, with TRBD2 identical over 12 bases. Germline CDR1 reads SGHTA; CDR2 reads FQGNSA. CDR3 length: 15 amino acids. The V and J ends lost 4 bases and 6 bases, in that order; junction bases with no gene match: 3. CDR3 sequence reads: CASSSRLAGAGELFF. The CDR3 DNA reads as TGTGCCAGCAGCTCGCGACTAGCGGGGGCCGGGGAGCTGTTTTTT.

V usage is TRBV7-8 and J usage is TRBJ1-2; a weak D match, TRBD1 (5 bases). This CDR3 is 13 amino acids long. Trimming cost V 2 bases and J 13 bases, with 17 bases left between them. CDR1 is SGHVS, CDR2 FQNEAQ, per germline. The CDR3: CASSLMGRVDPTF. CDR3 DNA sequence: TGTGCCAGCAGCTTAATGGGACGGGTGGATCCCACCTTC.

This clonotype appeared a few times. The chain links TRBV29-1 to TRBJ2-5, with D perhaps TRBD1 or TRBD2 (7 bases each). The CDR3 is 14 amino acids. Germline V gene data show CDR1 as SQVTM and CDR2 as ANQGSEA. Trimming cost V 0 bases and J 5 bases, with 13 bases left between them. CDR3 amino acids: CSVEDQGGLETQYF. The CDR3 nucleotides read TGCAGCGTTGAAGATCAGGGGGGGCTCGAGACCCAGTACTTC. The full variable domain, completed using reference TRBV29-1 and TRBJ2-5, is SAVISQKPSRDICQRGTSLTIQCQVDSQVTMMFWYRQQPGQSLTLIATANQGSEATYESGFVIDKFPISRPNLTFSTLTVSNMSPEDSSIYLCSVEDQGGLETQYFGPGTRLLVL.

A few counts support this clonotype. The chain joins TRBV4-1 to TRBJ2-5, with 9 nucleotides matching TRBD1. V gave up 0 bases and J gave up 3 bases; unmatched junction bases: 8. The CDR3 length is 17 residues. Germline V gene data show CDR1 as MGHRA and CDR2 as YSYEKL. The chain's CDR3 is CASSQEGPQGAEETQYF. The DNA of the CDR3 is TGCGCCAGCAGCCAAGAAGGGCCACAGGGGGCTGAAGAGACCCAGTACTTC.

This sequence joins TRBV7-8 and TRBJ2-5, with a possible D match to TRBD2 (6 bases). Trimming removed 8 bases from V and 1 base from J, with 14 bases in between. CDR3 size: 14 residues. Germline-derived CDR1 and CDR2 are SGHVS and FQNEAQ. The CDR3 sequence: CASCAGNLQETQYF. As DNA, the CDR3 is TGTGCCAGCTGTGCGGGAAACCTCCAAGAGACCCAGTACTTC. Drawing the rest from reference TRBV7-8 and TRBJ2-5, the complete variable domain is GAGVSQSPRYKVAKRGQDVALRCDPISGHVSLFWYQQALGQGPEFLTYFQNEAQLDKSGLPSDRFFAERPEGSVSTLKIQRTQQEDSAVYLCASCAGNLQETQYFGPGTRLLVL.

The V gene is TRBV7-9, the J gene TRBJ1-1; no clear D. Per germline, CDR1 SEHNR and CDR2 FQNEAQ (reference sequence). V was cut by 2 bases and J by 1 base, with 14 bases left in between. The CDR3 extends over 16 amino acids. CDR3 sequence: CASSLNLGAGNTEAFF. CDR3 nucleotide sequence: TGTGCCAGCAGCTTAAACCTCGGTGCCGGGAACACTGAAGCTTTCTTT.